Listed here are 30 T cell receptor beta chains from one sample, sequenced in a study of tumor-infiltrating lymphocytes in primary liver carcinoma. The roughly 18-34 mg bulk tissue piece was not sorted before simultaneous RNA and DNA extraction. Total RNA (roughly 0.45 ug) served as template for TCR beta cDNA synthesis primed by a constant-region primer. Construction of TCR beta libraries relied on three successive nested multiplex PCR rounds employing slightly modified ARM-PCR. Researchers ran the first two PCR rounds for roughly 10 cycles each with TRBV1-TRBV30 forward primers and a C-beta reverse primer. TCRdb re-called the multiplex PCR reads with MiXCR, one entry per CDR3 protein. The table lists 90,000 to 150,000 distinct CDR3 sequences, roughly three fifths of them singletons. Sequenced sample: liver tumor tissue from sampling region 1. Subset defined: tumor region T1, superior pole. All receptors derive from a woman aged 55-70 years with primary liver carcinoma and hepatitis B virus infection.

Notes on this clonotype: Here the CDR3 omits its conserved ending phenylalanine or tryptophan, so a read error is the likely source. The V call is TRBV11-2, the J call TRBJ2-7; 8 bases agree with TRBD1. Germline CDR1 SGHAT, CDR2 FQNNGV. CDR3 length: 14 amino acids. The CDR3 DNA reads TGTGCCAGCAGCCAGACAGGGGCCACCTACAAGCAGTACCTT. Translation gives CASSQTGATYKQYL.

This clonotype was seen a single time. This chain joins TRBV12-3 or TRBV12-4 and TRBJ1-3; tentatively, D is TRBD1 (6 bases). V dropped 11 bases and J dropped 0 bases, with 14 bases sitting between them. The CDR3 extends over 14 amino acids. In DNA form, the CDR3 reads TGTGCCGCCTTACAGGGTGCCTCTGGAAACACCATATATTTT. Residues: CAALQGASGNTIYF.

Points on this clonotype: One end of the junction fails to match germline, which may point to a read error. The V call is TRBV11-1, the J call TRBJ2-3; 13 bases agree with TRBD2. This CDR3 has 13 amino acids. Germline CDR1 SGHAT, CDR2 FQDESV (reference sequence). CDR3 sequence (DNA): TGTGCCAGCAGCTTCGGACTAGCGGGAGAGTCTCACTTT. Protein sequence: CASSFGLAGESHF.

The chain links TRBV5-1 to TRBJ2-2; no clear D. This CDR3 is 16 amino acids long. The germline gives CDR1 SGHRS, CDR2 YFSETQ. The V gene lost 3 bases and the J gene lost 1 base, with 13 bases spanning the gap. DNA for the CDR3: TGCGCCAGCAGCTCTGACCTATGGGTGAACACCGGGGAGCTGTTTTTT. Its translation is CASSSDLWVNTGELFF.

This chain joins TRBV2 and TRBJ2-5, with unresolved D. Looked up from germline, CDR1 is SNHLY and CDR2 is FYNNEI. V was trimmed by 5 bases and J by 1 base, leaving 8 bases between them. The CDR3 is made up of 13 amino acids. Here the CDR3 DNA reads TGTGCCAGCAGTTATTCGGGCCAAGAGACCCAGTACTTC. Protein sequence: CASSYSGQETQYF.

The rearrangement uses TRBV12-3 or TRBV12-4 and TRBJ2-7, with unresolved D. Trimming took 7 bases from V and 0 from J, leaving 13 bases between them. The CDR3 has 14 amino acids. The DNA for the CDR3 is TGTGCCAGCACTTCGGGCGTGTCCTCCTACGAGCAGTACTTC. Its translation is CASTSGVSSYEQYF.

This clonotype was counted at least ten times. V and J are TRBV29-1 and TRBJ2-1; 9 nucleotides line up with TRBD1. J lost 7 bases, V lost 6 bases, and 7 bases had no gene match. The germline CDR1 and CDR2 sequences are SQVTM and ANQGSEA. The CDR3 has 13 amino acids. The CDR3 region is CSVRRDRVNEQFF. In nucleotides, the CDR3 is TGCAGCGTCCGCCGGGACAGGGTGAATGAGCAGTTCTTC.

The chain joins TRBV20-1 to TRBJ2-7, with TRBD2 matching 8 bases. This CDR3 region has 15 residues. J was trimmed by 0 bases and V by 7 bases; bases with no gene match: 11. Germline V gives CDR1 DFQATT, CDR2 SNEGSKA (reference sequence). The CDR3 DNA reads as TGCAGTGTTAGGGTTTACGGGAGGGCCTCCTACGAGCAGTACTTC. Protein product: CSVRVYGRASYEQYF.

As regards this clonotype: At one end, the junction sequence differs from germline, possibly due to a read error. The chain carries TRBV11-3 and TRBJ2-1; D perhaps matches TRBD2 (5 bases). Germline V gives CDR1 SGHNT, CDR2 YENEEA. This CDR3 has 13 amino acids. The CDR3: CTSSTAGYNEQFF. The CDR3, as DNA: TGTACCAGCAGTACCGCGGGCTACAATGAGCAGTTCTTC.

As for this clonotype: A read error may account for a junction end that differs from germline. The V and J genes are TRBV6-5 and TRBJ2-6, with TRBD2 as a possible D gene (6 bases). In germline, CDR1 is MNHEY, CDR2 SVGAGI. The CDR3 sequence is 14 residues long. The CDR3 DNA reads TGTGACAGCAGTTGGGACTCTGGGGCCAACGTCCTGACCTTC. Translated, it gives CDSSWDSGANVLTF.

The chain couples TRBV10-2 to TRBJ2-4; a possible D gene is TRBD2 (5 bases). This CDR3 spans 15 amino acids. Between the trimmed V and J ends, which lost 3 bases and 6 bases, there was a span of 15 bases. CDR1 is WSHSY and CDR2 is SAAADI in the germline V gene. As DNA, the CDR3 is TGCGCCAGCAGTGACAGGACTGGTAGCGTAAACATTCAGTACTTC. Translated, it gives CASSDRTGSVNIQYF.

To note about this clonotype: At one end the junction does not follow the germline gene, possibly because of a read error. This sequence joins TRBV4-1 and TRBJ2-1; D uncertain. The germline V gene encodes CDR1 MGHRA and CDR2 YSYEKL. The CDR3 totals 15 residues. The CDR3 nucleotides read TGCCCCAGCAGCCATGATTCGGCATGGTACCTTGAGCAGTTCTTC. It translates to CPSSHDSAWYLEQFF.

This clonotype was counted at least ten times. The chain combines TRBV29-1 with TRBJ2-7; D is unresolved. V was shortened by 8 bases and J by 4 bases, with 18 bases between the two germline ends. CDR3 length equals 13 residues. CDR1 SQVTM and CDR2 ANQGSEA come from the germline V gene. The CDR3 DNA reads as TGCAGCTTTTCTAGATCCGAATTTTACGAGCAGTACTTC. This translates into CSFSRSEFYEQYF.

Of note for this clonotype: A junction boundary mismatches the germline segment, possibly from a read error. The chain carries TRBV28 and TRBJ1-3; D gene ambiguous. Germline lookup yields CDR1 MDHEN and CDR2 SYDVKM. The CDR3 loop spans 15 amino acids. The CDR3 region is CAARPLGSSRNTIYF. CDR3 DNA sequence: TGTGCCGCGCGTCCCCTGGGCAGCTCTAGAAACACCATATATTTT. The full variable domain, completed using reference TRBV28 and TRBJ1-3, is DVKVTQSSRYLVKRTGEKVFLECVQDMDHENMFWYRQDPGLGLRLIYFSYDVKMKEKGDIPEGYSVSREKKERFSLILESASTNQTSMYLCAARPLGSSRNTIYFGEGSWLTVV.

A remark on this clonotype: A single base separates this from a much larger clone, so it may be a read error. CDR3 in DNA: TGTGCCAGCAGCCAAGATACGATAGGGCAGGGCACTGGAGCTTTCTTT. Its translation is CASSQDTIGQGTGAFF. The chain combines TRBV4-2 with TRBJ1-1; the D gene is possibly TRBD1 (5 bases). From germline, CDR1 is LGHNA and CDR2 YNFKEQ. This CDR3 has 16 amino acids.

The chain employs TRBV11-2 and TRBJ2-7, with D possibly being TRBD2 (5 bases). Trimming left V 5 bases short and J 9 bases short, with 23 bases between. There are 15 residues in the CDR3. From germline, CDR1 is SGHAT and CDR2 FQNNGV. In DNA, the CDR3 is TGTGCCAGCAGCCCCCCCACTAGTGGGTCCTACAGGCAGTACTTC. Its translation: CASSPPTSGSYRQYF.

The chain has TRBV2 and TRBJ1-2; D remains unclear. The V gene's germline CDR1 is SNHLY and CDR2 FYNNEI. CDR3 size: 12 residues. Trimming stripped 2 bases from V and 9 bases from J, with 10 bases between. The DNA of the CDR3 is TGTGCCAGCAGTGAACGGCGCGTGAGCTACACCTTC. Protein: CASSERRVSYTF.

This clonotype has at least ten counts. The chain combines TRBV11-2 with TRBJ2-7, with TRBD1 identical over 11 bases. V dropped 4 bases and J dropped 4; count of bases not matched to a gene: 12. This CDR3 spans 17 amino acids. Germline assignment: CDR1 SGHAT and CDR2 FQNNGV. This CDR3 is CASSWNAGQGGRYEQYF. The CDR3 coding sequence is TGTGCCAGCAGCTGGAACGCGGGACAGGGGGGCCGTTACGAGCAGTACTTC.

Notes on this clonotype: Just one base apart from a much larger clone, this may be a read error. CDR3 DNA: TGTGCCAGCCCCAACCCGGGGGGCGGGGAGCTGTTGTTT. This gives the protein CASPNPGGGELLF. The V and J genes are TRBV6-1 and TRBJ2-2; the D gene is possibly TRBD2 (7 bases). CDR3 length: 13 residues. Germline V gene sequence: CDR1 MNHNS, CDR2 SASEGT.

A note on this clonotype: A much larger clone is a single base away; this may be a read error. J is TRBJ2-5 and V is TRBV4-2; 11 bases map to TRBD2. The V gene's germline CDR1 is LGHNA and CDR2 YNFKEQ. This CDR3 has 15 amino acids. The CDR3 reads CASSRTSGYQGTQYF. As DNA, the CDR3 is TGTGCCAGCAGCCGGACTAGCGGGTACCAAGGGACCCAGTACTTC.

Details on this clonotype: Since a much larger clone is just one base distant, this may be a read error. The chain carries TRBV6-5 and TRBJ2-1, with 11 positions matching TRBD2. Germline-derived CDR1 and CDR2 are MNHEY and SVGAGI. The CDR3 spans 16 residues. V trimming: 6 bases; J trimming: 8 bases; junction bases outside the gene matches: 12. The CDR3 bases are TGTGCCAGCAGCCCGCAAGGGACTAGCGGACACGATGAGCAGTTCTTC. Translated, it gives CASSPQGTSGHDEQFF.

By share of the sample, this clonotype is medium-sized. The rearrangement joins TRBV11-2 to TRBJ2-7; no reliable D call. This CDR3 comprises 12 residues. In germline, CDR1 is SGHAT, CDR2 FQNNGV. The V end lost 2 bases, the J end lost 1 base, and 3 bases lay between the germline ends. The CDR3 sequence: CASSLQSYEQYF. In DNA form, the CDR3 reads TGTGCCAGCAGCTTACAATCCTACGAGCAGTACTTC.

This clonotype was seen ten or more times. The chain combines TRBV5-4 with TRBJ2-1; the D gene is possibly TRBD1 (6 bases). The V gene's germline CDR1 is SGHNT and CDR2 YYREEE (reference sequence). The CDR3 is 14 residues long. The germline V and J ends were trimmed by 4 bases and 9 bases, with 17 bases remaining between them. The CDR3 DNA follows: TGTGCCAGCAGCAAAAACAGGGATATTAGTGAGCAGTTCTTC. It codes for CASSKNRDISEQFF.

This clonotype was seen ten or more times. The V gene is TRBV5-1, the J gene TRBJ2-1, with D tentatively TRBD1 or TRBD2 (5 bases each). The germline V and J ends were trimmed by 4 bases and 5 bases, with 16 bases remaining between them. The CDR3 runs to 15 residues. Germline V gene sequence: CDR1 SGHRS, CDR2 YFSETQ. In nucleotides, the CDR3 is TGCGCCAGCAGCCCTCGGGACCCGCGCCACAATGAGCAGTTCTTC. Its translation is CASSPRDPRHNEQFF. Full variable domain (missing parts from reference TRBV5-1 and TRBJ2-1): KAGVTQTPRYLIKTRGQQVTLSCSPISGHRSVSWYQQTPGQGLQFLFEYFSETQRNKGNFPGRFSGRQFSNSRSEMNVSTLELGDSALYLCASSPRDPRHNEQFFGPGTRLTVL.

About this clonotype: The junction departs from the called germline gene at one end, perhaps through a read error. The chain joins TRBV12-3 or TRBV12-4 to TRBJ2-3, with D perhaps matching TRBD2 (5 bases). The length of the CDR3 is 15 residues. The CDR3 DNA reads TGTGTCAGCAGCCTATGGGCCGGGAACACAGATACGCAGTATTTT. It translates to CVSSLWAGNTDTQYF.

V and J are TRBV7-8 and TRBJ2-7, with 7 bases fitting TRBD2. V was pared by 4 bases and J by 3 bases, with 6 bases of the junction left unmatched. The CDR3 loop spans 14 amino acids. Germline-derived CDR1 and CDR2 are SGHVS and FQNEAQ. Written as DNA, the CDR3 is TGTGCCAGCAGCTCCTCGACTAGCAGCTACGAGCAGTACTTC. It specifies CASSSSTSSYEQYF.

As for this clonotype: A much larger clone lies a single base off, so this may be a read error. The chain recombines TRBV5-5 with TRBJ2-7; D is uncertain. Germline V CDR1 and CDR2: SGHKS, YYEKEE (reference sequence). There are 16 residues in the CDR3. The CDR3 here is CTSSLGISADPYEQYF. The CDR3 DNA is TGTACCAGCAGCTTGGGGATTTCGGCCGACCCCTACGAGCAGTACTTC.

The chain employs TRBV20-1 and TRBJ2-7, with 9 bases identical to TRBD2. J lost 4 bases, V lost 6 bases, and 13 bases had no gene match. Germline CDR1 is DFQATT and CDR2 is SNEGSKA (reference sequence). The CDR3 runs to 15 residues. CDR3 sequence: CSAPGGGGRDYEQYF. The CDR3 bases are TGCAGTGCGCCCGGAGGGGGCGGGAGGGATTACGAGCAGTACTTC.

This clonotype was recorded a few times. V gene TRBV29-1 combines with J gene TRBJ2-5, with 11 bases that match TRBD1. The ends lost 3 bases at V and 4 bases at J; junction bases unmatched: 7. The V gene's germline CDR1 is SQVTM and CDR2 ANQGSEA. This CDR3 spans 15 amino acids. The chain's CDR3 is CSVDLVGTGGETQYF. For the CDR3, the DNA is TGCAGCGTTGATTTGGTCGGGACAGGGGGAGAGACCCAGTACTTC.

This clonotype showed up just once. The chain combines TRBV11-2 with TRBJ2-7, with 9 bases lining up with TRBD1. J was trimmed by 7 bases and V by 7 bases; bases with no gene match: 11. CDR1 and CDR2 (germline): SGHAT, FQNNGV. The CDR3 runs 14 residues. Here the CDR3 DNA reads TGTGCCAGCATACCTGGGACAGGGATGAATGAGCAGTACTTC. It yields the protein CASIPGTGMNEQYF. The full variable domain, rest sourced from reference TRBV11-2 and TRBJ2-7, is EAGVAQSPRYKIIEKRQSVAFWCNPISGHATLYWYQQILGQGPKLLIQFQNNGVVDDSQLPKDRFSAERLKGVDSTLKIQPAKLEDSAVYLCASIPGTGMNEQYFGPGTRLTVT.